This paragraph reports one TCR beta chain. Its matching antigen is unknown. Germline lookup yields CDR1 SGHRS and CDR2 YFSETQ. The CDR3 length is 16 residues. The V and J ends lost 0 bases and 0 bases respectively, with 10 bases between them. The data derive from a study of OX40 agonist ivuxolimab in advanced cancers. Regarding the study as a whole: CD4+ T cells averaged fewer expanded clones than CD8+ T cells.

Assay: immunoSEQ multiplex PCR; the TCRdb copy retains only in-frame clones and omits some. The sample gives around 70,000 clones, over 75% of which show up once; about 0.57% is in the top ten. This receptor was taken from an adult with an advanced solid tumor such as melanoma, head and neck, liver or kidney cancer. The source material was CD4+ or CD8+ T cells sorted from blood, sampled in a trial of the OX40 agonist ivuxolimab. This chain connects TRBV5-1 to TRBJ2-1; unclear D gene. For the CDR3, the DNA is TGCGCCAGCAGCTTGGAAGGCGAGAGCTCCTACAATGAGCAGTTCTTC. Residues: CASSLEGESSYNEQFF.